This T cell receptor (beta chain) emerged from a study of blood T cell repertoires in COVID-19. This table comes from immunoSEQ multiplex PCR, and its TCRdb copy is limited to in-frame clones, with some not included. The sample lists 140,000 or so clones; about 86% were seen once. J was trimmed by 6 bases and V by 7 bases; bases with no gene match: 9. CDR1 is LNHDA, CDR2 SQIVND, per germline (reference sequence). This CDR3 spans 14 amino acids. Individuals drawn from under 30 US areas were roughly 18 to 100 years old. Among Cohort 3 donors, those recovered had two negative PCRs, clearance, or symptom resolution.

The sequencing sample was made of PBMCs or T cells enriched from blood (not recorded which). V and J are TRBV19 and TRBJ1-2; 9 nucleotides agree with TRBD1. The clonotype was recovered from a man between 50 and 59 years old who had recovered from COVID-19. The CDR3 is CASNSPGQGDGYTF. In DNA form, the CDR3 reads TGTGCCAGTAATTCCCCGGGACAGGGAGATGGCTACACCTTC.